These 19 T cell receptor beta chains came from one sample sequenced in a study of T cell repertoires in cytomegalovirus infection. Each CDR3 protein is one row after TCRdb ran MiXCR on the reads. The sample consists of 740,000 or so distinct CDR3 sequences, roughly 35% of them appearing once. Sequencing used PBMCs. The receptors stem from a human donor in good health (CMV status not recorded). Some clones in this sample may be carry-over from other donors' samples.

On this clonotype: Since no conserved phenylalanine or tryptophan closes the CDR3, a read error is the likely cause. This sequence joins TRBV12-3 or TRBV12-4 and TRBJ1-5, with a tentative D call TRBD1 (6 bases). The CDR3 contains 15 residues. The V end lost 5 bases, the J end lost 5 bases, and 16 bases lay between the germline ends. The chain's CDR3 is CASSRLGQGHQPQHC. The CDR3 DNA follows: TGTGCCAGCAGTAGGTTGGGACAAGGCCATCAGCCCCAGCATTGT.

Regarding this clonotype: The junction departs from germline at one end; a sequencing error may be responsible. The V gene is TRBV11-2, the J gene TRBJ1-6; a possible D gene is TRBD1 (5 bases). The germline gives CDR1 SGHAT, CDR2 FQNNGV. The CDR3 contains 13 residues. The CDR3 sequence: CASRLGDMSPLHF. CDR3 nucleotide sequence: TGTGCCAGCCGCTTAGGGGATATGTCACCCCTCCACTTT.

The CDR3 DNA is TGTGCCAGCAGGCCGGACAGGGGGTGGCAGCCCCAGCATTTT. Its translation: CASRPDRGWQPQHF. This rearrangement joins TRBV12-3 or TRBV12-4 to TRBJ1-5, with TRBD1 identical over 10 bases. V lost 6 bases to trimming and J lost 7 bases; unmatched junction nucleotides: 6. There are 14 residues in the CDR3.

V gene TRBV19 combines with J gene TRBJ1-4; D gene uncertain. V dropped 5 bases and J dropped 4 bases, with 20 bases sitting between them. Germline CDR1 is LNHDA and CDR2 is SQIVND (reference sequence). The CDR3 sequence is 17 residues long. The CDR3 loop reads CASSAFALKPDNEKLFF. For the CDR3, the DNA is TGTGCCAGTAGTGCTTTCGCACTAAAACCGGATAATGAAAAACTGTTTTTT.

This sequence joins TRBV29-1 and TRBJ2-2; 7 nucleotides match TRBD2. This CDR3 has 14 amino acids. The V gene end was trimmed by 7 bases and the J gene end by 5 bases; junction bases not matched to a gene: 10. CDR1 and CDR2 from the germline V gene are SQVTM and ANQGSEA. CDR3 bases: TGCAGCGCAAAAGGGAGCGGGGTTACCGGGGAGCTGTTTTTT. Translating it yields CSAKGSGVTGELFF.

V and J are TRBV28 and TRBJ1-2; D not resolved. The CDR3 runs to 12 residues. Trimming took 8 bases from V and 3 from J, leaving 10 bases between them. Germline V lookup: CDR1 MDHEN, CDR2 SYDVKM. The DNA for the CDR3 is TGTGCCAGCGTCGGCTCCTACTATGGCTACACCTTC. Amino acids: CASVGSYYGYTF.

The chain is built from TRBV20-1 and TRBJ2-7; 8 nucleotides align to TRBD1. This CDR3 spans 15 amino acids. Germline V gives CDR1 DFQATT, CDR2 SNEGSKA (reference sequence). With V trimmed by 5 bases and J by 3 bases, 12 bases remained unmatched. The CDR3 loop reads CSAWDDRGQLYEQYF. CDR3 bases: TGCAGTGCTTGGGATGACAGGGGCCAACTCTACGAGCAGTACTTC.

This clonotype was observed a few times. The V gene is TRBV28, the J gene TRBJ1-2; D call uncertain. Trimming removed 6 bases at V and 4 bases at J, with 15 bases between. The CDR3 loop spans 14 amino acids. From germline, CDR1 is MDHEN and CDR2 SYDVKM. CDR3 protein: CASSREPGTYGYTF. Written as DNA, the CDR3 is TGTGCCAGCAGCCGCGAACCGGGAACCTATGGCTACACCTTC.

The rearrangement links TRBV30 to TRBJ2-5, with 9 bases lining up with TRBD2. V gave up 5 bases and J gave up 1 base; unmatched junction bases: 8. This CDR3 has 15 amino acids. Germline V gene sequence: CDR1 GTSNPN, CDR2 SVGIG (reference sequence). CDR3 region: CAWGRGGWGQETQYF. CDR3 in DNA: TGTGCCTGGGGGCGGGGGGGCTGGGGCCAAGAGACCCAGTACTTC.

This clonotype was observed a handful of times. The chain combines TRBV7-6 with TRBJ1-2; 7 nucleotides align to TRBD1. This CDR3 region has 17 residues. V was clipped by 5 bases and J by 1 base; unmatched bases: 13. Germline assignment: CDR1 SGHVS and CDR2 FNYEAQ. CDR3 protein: CASSRPLRDSLNYGYTF. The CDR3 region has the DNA TGTGCCAGCAGCCGCCCGCTCCGGGACAGCCTTAACTATGGCTACACCTTC.

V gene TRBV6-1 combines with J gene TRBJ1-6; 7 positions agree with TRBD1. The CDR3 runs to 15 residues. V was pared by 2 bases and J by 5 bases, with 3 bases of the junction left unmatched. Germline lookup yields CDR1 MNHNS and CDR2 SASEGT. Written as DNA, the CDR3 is TGTGCCAGCAGTGAACGGGGACAGCATAATTCACCCCTCCACTTT. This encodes CASSERGQHNSPLHF.

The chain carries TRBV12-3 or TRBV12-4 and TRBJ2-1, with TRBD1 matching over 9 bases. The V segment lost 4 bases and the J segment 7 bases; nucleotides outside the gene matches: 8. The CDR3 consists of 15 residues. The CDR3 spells CASSSGTGYMNEQFF. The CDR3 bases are TGTGCCAGCAGTTCCGGGACAGGGTACATGAATGAGCAGTTCTTC.

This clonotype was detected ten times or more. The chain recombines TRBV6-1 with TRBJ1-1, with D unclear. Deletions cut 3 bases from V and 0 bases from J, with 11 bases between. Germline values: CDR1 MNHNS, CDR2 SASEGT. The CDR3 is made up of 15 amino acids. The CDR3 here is CASSEPRILNTEAFF. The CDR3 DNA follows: TGTGCCAGCAGTGAGCCGAGGATTCTGAACACTGAAGCTTTCTTT.

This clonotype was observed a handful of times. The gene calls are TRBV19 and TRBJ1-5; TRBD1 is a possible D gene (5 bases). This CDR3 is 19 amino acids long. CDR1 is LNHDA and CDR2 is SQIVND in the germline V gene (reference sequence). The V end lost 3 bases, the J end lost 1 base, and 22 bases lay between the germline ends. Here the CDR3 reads CASSIPPGAGSGSNQPQHF. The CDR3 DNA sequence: TGTGCCAGTAGTATCCCACCCGGAGCAGGGTCTGGGAGCAATCAGCCCCAGCATTTT.

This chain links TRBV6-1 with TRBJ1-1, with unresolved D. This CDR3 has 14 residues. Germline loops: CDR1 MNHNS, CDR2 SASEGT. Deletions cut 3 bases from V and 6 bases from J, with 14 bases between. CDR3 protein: CASSDMGPRSEAFF. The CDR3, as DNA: TGTGCCAGCAGTGACATGGGCCCGAGGTCTGAAGCTTTCTTT.

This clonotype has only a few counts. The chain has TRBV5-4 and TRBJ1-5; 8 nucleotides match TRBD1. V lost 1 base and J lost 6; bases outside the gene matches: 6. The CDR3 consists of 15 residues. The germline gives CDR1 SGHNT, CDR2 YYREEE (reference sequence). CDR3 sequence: CASSLQGAPSQPQHF. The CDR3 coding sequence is TGTGCCAGCAGCTTGCAGGGGGCCCCGTCTCAGCCCCAGCATTTT. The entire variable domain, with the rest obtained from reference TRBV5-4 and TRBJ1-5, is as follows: ETGVTQSPTHLIKTRGQQVTLRCSSQSGHNTVSWYQQALGQGPQFIFQYYREEENGRGNFPPRFSGLQFPNYSSELNVNALELDDSALYLCASSLQGAPSQPQHFGDGTRLSIL.

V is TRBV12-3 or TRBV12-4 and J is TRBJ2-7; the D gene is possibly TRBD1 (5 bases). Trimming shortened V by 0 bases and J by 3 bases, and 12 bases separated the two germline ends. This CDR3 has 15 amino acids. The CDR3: CASSLALGVGYEQYF. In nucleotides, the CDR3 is TGTGCCAGCAGTTTAGCGCTAGGGGTAGGCTACGAGCAGTACTTC.

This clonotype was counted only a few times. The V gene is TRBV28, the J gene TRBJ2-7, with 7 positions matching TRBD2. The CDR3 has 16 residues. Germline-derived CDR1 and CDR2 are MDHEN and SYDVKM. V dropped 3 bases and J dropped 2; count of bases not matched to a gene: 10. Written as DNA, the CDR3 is TGTGCCAGCAGTTTCTTACCAGGACTAGGGACCTACGAGCAGTACTTC. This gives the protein CASSFLPGLGTYEQYF.

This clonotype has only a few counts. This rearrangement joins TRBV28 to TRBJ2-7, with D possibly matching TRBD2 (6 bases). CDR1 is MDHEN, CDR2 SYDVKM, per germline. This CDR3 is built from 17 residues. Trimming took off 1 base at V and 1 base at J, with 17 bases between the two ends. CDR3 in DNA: TGTGCCAGCAGTTTATTAACCTTACGGCGGGATTCCTACGAGCAGTACTTC. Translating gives CASSLLTLRRDSYEQYF.